The 9 T cell receptor beta chains listed next were all sequenced from one sample in a study of OX40 agonist ivuxolimab in advanced cancers. Receptor amplification or capture employed the immunoSEQ multiplex PCR assay. This is the immuneACCESS table as TCRdb keeps it, with only in-frame sequences that have V and J called. A part of the clones is gone; compared with another copy, unresolved V genes explain less than half, and the rest is unexplained. Counted in this sample were about 50,000 clones; 75% to 85% of them appeared once. Over 1% of the sample lies in the top ten. This specimen was CD4+ or CD8+ T cells sorted from blood, taken in a trial of the OX40 agonist ivuxolimab. The receptors derive from an adult with an advanced solid tumor such as melanoma, head and neck, liver or kidney cancer.

The chain uses TRBV2 and TRBJ2-3; the D gene could be TRBD1 or TRBD2 (5 bases each). V lost 5 bases to trimming and J lost 5 bases, with 11 bases between them. This CDR3 is built from 13 residues. The V gene's germline CDR1 is SNHLY and CDR2 FYNNEI. CDR3 protein: CASSRTRGDTQYF. In DNA, the CDR3 is TGTGCCAGCAGTCGAACGAGGGGAGATACGCAGTATTTT.

V is TRBV5-1 and J is TRBJ2-1; D perhaps matches TRBD1 (6 bases). V was trimmed by 1 base and J by 2 bases, leaving 10 bases between them. Germline V gives CDR1 SGHRS, CDR2 YFSETQ. This CDR3 is 15 amino acids long. The DNA of the CDR3 is TGCGCCAGCAGCTTGACAGGGACCCCCTACAATGAGCAGTTCTTC. As protein: CASSLTGTPYNEQFF.

This chain connects TRBV2 to TRBJ2-1; D might be TRBD2 (6 bases). The germline V gene has CDR1 SNHLY and CDR2 FYNNEI. The CDR3 is 13 amino acids. Trimming left V 8 bases short and J 10 bases short, with 18 bases between. The CDR3 reads CASSPAGGGEQFF. In DNA form, the CDR3 reads TGTGCCAGCTCCCCGGCCGGTGGAGGGGAGCAGTTCTTC.

This clone was picked up one time. V and J are TRBV5-6 and TRBJ2-3; D call uncertain. V lost 0 bases, J lost 6 bases, and 5 bases lay in between. From germline, CDR1 is SGHDT and CDR2 YYEEEE. The CDR3 spans 12 residues. This chain's CDR3 is CASSLVGDTQYF. CDR3 nucleotides: TGTGCCAGCAGCTTGGTAGGGGATACGCAGTATTTT.

The chain joins TRBV15 to TRBJ1-1, with D possibly TRBD1 on 5 matching bases. Germline CDR1 and CDR2: LNHNV and YYDKDF (reference sequence). This CDR3 has 16 residues. V dropped 8 bases and J dropped 4 bases, with 23 bases sitting between them. CDR3 coding DNA: TGTGCCACCGTTCGGGACTGGGGACTTGCCGGCACTGAAGCTTTCTTT. It encodes CATVRDWGLAGTEAFF.

This clone was observed a handful of times. V gene TRBV11-2 combines with J gene TRBJ2-7, with 8 bases lining up with TRBD2. CDR1 is SGHAT and CDR2 is FQNNGV in the germline V gene. The CDR3 length is 14 residues. V was clipped by 5 bases and J by 6 bases; unmatched bases: 9. Written as DNA, the CDR3 is TGTGCCAGCAGCCCCATAGCGGGAATGTTCGAGCAGTACTTC. It yields the protein CASSPIAGMFEQYF.

The chain recombines TRBV30 with TRBJ2-3; unclear D gene. V lost 5 bases to trimming and J lost 0 bases, with 12 bases between them. This CDR3 is built from 14 residues. Looked up from germline, CDR1 is GTSNPN and CDR2 is SVGIG (reference sequence). In DNA form, the CDR3 reads TGTGCCTGGGGCGGAGAAGTTAGCACAGATACGCAGTATTTT. It codes for CAWGGEVSTDTQYF.

This clone has a handful of counts. This rearrangement joins TRBV19 to TRBJ2-2; D remains ambiguous. Germline CDR1 LNHDA, CDR2 SQIVND (reference sequence). The CDR3 has 11 residues. Trimming pared 8 bases from V and 4 bases from J, leaving 5 bases between. CDR3 residues: CASSFTGELFF. CDR3 in DNA: TGTGCCAGTTCCTTCACCGGGGAGCTGTTTTTT. Based on the CDR3 plus reference TRBV19 and TRBJ2-2, the full variable domain is DGGITQSPKYLFRKEGQNVTLSCEQNLNHDAMYWYRQDPGQGLRLIYYSQIVNDFQKGDIAEGYSVSREKKESFPLTVTSAQKNPTAFYLCASSFTGELFFGEGSRLTVL.

The chain is built from TRBV5-1 and TRBJ2-2, with 13 nucleotides matching TRBD2. Germline-derived CDR1 and CDR2 are SGHRS and YFSETQ. Germline trimming cut 4 bases from V and 5 bases from J; bases unmatched to any gene: 2. The CDR3 runs 15 residues. The CDR3 region is CASSRTSGRTGELFF. CDR3 coding DNA: TGCGCCAGCAGCAGGACTAGCGGGAGAACCGGGGAGCTGTTTTTT.